One and the same sample provided the 15 T cell receptor beta chains below, sequenced in a study of cytomegalovirus exposure and HLA in healthy donors. PCR employed 60 Vbeta and 13 Jbeta primers. Clones were sequenced by immunoSEQ multiplex PCR, and TCRdb holds only the in-frame ones, with some missing. The sample lists a few hundred thousand clones; roughly four fifths were seen once. The sample was PBMCs. Receptors were obtained from a woman aged 40 to 50 in good health and CMV-seropositive.

The rearrangement uses TRBV6-5 and TRBJ2-1, with 9 bases identical to TRBD2. The CDR3 covers 14 residues. Germline values: CDR1 MNHEY, CDR2 SVGAGI. V lost 4 bases to trimming and J lost 16 bases; unmatched junction nucleotides: 14. The CDR3 spells CASSFQREDPKLFF. The CDR3 DNA sequence: TGTGCCAGCAGTTTTCAGCGGGAGGACCCGAAGCTCTTCTTC.

The chain combines TRBV29-1 with TRBJ1-1; D is perhaps TRBD1 (5 bases). The V and J ends lost 1 base and 4 bases respectively, with 10 bases between them. The CDR3 runs 13 residues. Germline-derived CDR1 and CDR2 are SQVTM and ANQGSEA. CDR3 DNA: TGCAGCGTTGAAGGGGGGGTAGGCACTGAAGCTTTCTTT. This codes for CSVEGGVGTEAFF.

The genes are TRBV28 and TRBJ1-6; D is possibly TRBD1 (6 bases). The germline V gene has CDR1 MDHEN and CDR2 SYDVKM. V gave up 6 bases and J gave up 5 bases, with 11 bases separating them. The length of the CDR3 is 14 residues. CDR3 region: CASSHRQDNSPLHF. In DNA form, the CDR3 reads TGTGCCAGCAGCCACAGACAGGATAATTCACCCCTCCACTTT.

The CDR3 coding sequence is TGTGCCACCAGCAGAGATGGCACGAATGAGCAGTTCTTC. Translating gives CATSRDGTNEQFF. The V and J genes are TRBV15 and TRBJ2-1, with unresolved D. CDR1 and CDR2 from the germline V gene are LNHNV and YYDKDF (reference sequence). This CDR3 comprises 13 residues. Trimming removed 0 bases at V and 7 bases at J, with 7 bases between.

This clone was counted a single time. The chain links TRBV6-1 to TRBJ2-1; TRBD2 agrees at 12 bases. Germline assignment: CDR1 MNHNS and CDR2 SASEGT. The trim removed 6 bases at V and 4 bases at J, leaving 4 bases unmatched. The CDR3 runs to 15 residues. CDR3 loop: CASSLLAGGYNEQFF. CDR3 bases: TGTGCCAGCAGCCTTCTAGCGGGAGGGTACAATGAGCAGTTCTTC.

This clone was seen a single time. The J gene is TRBJ1-1, the V gene TRBV5-1, with no clear D. The CDR3 has 13 residues. The germline gives CDR1 SGHRS, CDR2 YFSETQ. Deletions cut 2 bases from V and 1 base from J, with 6 bases between. For the CDR3, the DNA is TGCGCCAGCAGCTTACACCCGAACACTGAAGCTTTCTTT. This encodes CASSLHPNTEAFF.

The chain recombines TRBV9 with TRBJ1-4; maybe TRBD1 (6 bases). This CDR3 is 15 amino acids long. Trimming stripped 3 bases from V and 7 bases from J, with 16 bases between. Germline CDR1 is SGDLS and CDR2 is YYNGEE. CDR3 region: CASSAPGQNGEKLFF. CDR3 coding DNA: TGTGCCAGCAGCGCACCCGGACAGAACGGTGAAAAACTGTTTTTT.

The chain couples TRBV27 to TRBJ2-2; the D gene is possibly TRBD2 (5 bases). The V gene lost 1 base and the J gene lost 1 base, with 10 bases spanning the gap. Looked up from germline, CDR1 is MNHEY and CDR2 is SMNVEV (reference sequence). The CDR3 is 16 residues long. CDR3 loop: CASSLLRGKNTGELFF. Written as DNA, the CDR3 is TGTGCCAGCAGTTTATTGAGAGGGAAGAACACCGGGGAGCTGTTTTTT.

The chain joins TRBV15 to TRBJ1-4; tentative D call: TRBD1 (5 bases). The V and J ends lost 0 bases and 8 bases respectively, with 10 bases between them. CDR3 length: 14 amino acids. CDR1 and CDR2 from the germline V gene are LNHNV and YYDKDF (reference sequence). The CDR3 DNA follows: TGTGCCACCAGCAGAGATCGGGGGGGGGAAAAACTGTTTTTT. Its translation is CATSRDRGGEKLFF.

V is TRBV9 and J is TRBJ2-1; 12 bases match TRBD2. Germline V gene lookup returns CDR1 SGDLS and CDR2 YYNGEE. The V gene end was trimmed by 4 bases and the J gene end by 7 bases; junction bases not matched to a gene: 6. The CDR3 extends over 15 amino acids. The CDR3 sequence is CASSPLGLAGNEQFF. CDR3 nucleotide sequence: TGTGCCAGCAGCCCCTTAGGACTAGCGGGAAATGAGCAGTTCTTC.

This chain links TRBV7-9 with TRBJ2-6; D is unresolved. V shed 3 bases and J shed 2 bases, with 11 bases lying between them. From germline, CDR1 is SEHNR and CDR2 FQNEAQ (reference sequence). This CDR3 contains 16 residues. The CDR3 DNA follows: TGTGCCAGCAGCTTTGACTTCCGGGCTGGGGCCAACGTCCTGACTTTC. It translates to CASSFDFRAGANVLTF.

The rearrangement uses TRBV10-3 and TRBJ2-7; 8 nucleotides line up with TRBD1. This CDR3 is 13 amino acids long. The germline CDR1 and CDR2 sequences are ENHRY and SYGVKD. With V trimmed by 5 bases and J by 6 bases, 6 bases remained unmatched. CDR3: CAISPGQDREQYF. CDR3 sequence (DNA): TGTGCCATCAGTCCGGGACAGGATCGCGAGCAGTACTTC.

The chain has TRBV25-1 and TRBJ2-4, with 10 bases fitting TRBD1. The trim removed 6 bases at V and 7 bases at J, leaving 6 bases unmatched. Germline V gene sequence: CDR1 MGHDK, CDR2 SYGVNS. This CDR3 has 14 residues. The CDR3 reads CASSRGTGENIQYF. CDR3 sequence (DNA): TGTGCCAGCAGCCGGGGGACAGGGGAGAACATTCAGTACTTC.

The chain combines TRBV14 with TRBJ1-2; D might be TRBD1 (6 bases). The CDR3 loop spans 13 amino acids. The ends were cut back, 5 bases at V and 4 bases at J, with 11 bases in the middle. Germline assignment: CDR1 SGHDN and CDR2 FVKESK. In DNA, the CDR3 is TGTGCCAGCAGCGCACGACAGGCCTATGGCTACACCTTC. This sequence encodes CASSARQAYGYTF.

This clone was observed a few times. This sequence joins TRBV19 and TRBJ2-2, with TRBD1 matching 9 bases. J lost 6 bases, V lost 6 bases, and 8 bases had no gene match. The CDR3 is made up of 15 amino acids. The germline V gene encodes CDR1 LNHDA and CDR2 SQIVND (reference sequence). The CDR3 DNA reads as TGTGCCAGTAGCCTAAAACAGGGGGCCCCCGGGGAGCTGTTTTTT. Its translation: CASSLKQGAPGELFF.